These 18 T cell receptor beta chains came from one sample sequenced in a study of OX40 agonist ivuxolimab in advanced cancers. The data were produced by immunoSEQ multiplex PCR, yet TCRdb's version contains in-frame clones alone and is incomplete. Of some 46,000 clones in the sample, 60% to 80% were seen once. The material sequenced was CD4+ or CD8+ T cells sorted from blood, taken in a trial of the OX40 agonist ivuxolimab. Receptor source: an adult with an advanced solid tumor such as melanoma, head and neck, liver or kidney cancer.

The chain recombines TRBV27 with TRBJ1-1; a weak D match, TRBD1 (5 bases). In germline, CDR1 is MNHEY, CDR2 SMNVEV (reference sequence). V lost 5 bases and J lost 4, with 8 bases in between. This CDR3 is 12 amino acids long. The chain's CDR3 is CASSPRGTEAFF. CDR3 DNA sequence: TGTGCCAGCAGTCCAAGGGGCACTGAAGCTTTCTTT.

The chain carries TRBV18 and TRBJ2-5; the D is unclear. CDR3 length: 14 amino acids. The V end lost 3 bases, the J end lost 2 bases, and 10 bases lay between the germline ends. Germline-derived CDR1 and CDR2 are KGHSH and LQKENI. CDR3 coding DNA: TGTGCCAGCTCACCGATAGCCGATCAAGAGACCCAGTACTTC. Its protein product is CASSPIADQETQYF.

The CDR3 DNA is TGTGCCAGCAGCTTTTCGGACCATCAAGAGACCCAGTACTTC. Residues: CASSFSDHQETQYF. This chain joins TRBV7-8 and TRBJ2-5; D not resolved. Germline CDR1 reads SGHVS; CDR2 reads FQNEAQ. V was pared by 3 bases and J by 2 bases, with 10 bases between. The CDR3 runs to 14 residues.

V usage is TRBV28 and J usage is TRBJ2-3; 9 bases are shared with TRBD2. Germline V CDR1 and CDR2: MDHEN, SYDVKM. The V gene end was trimmed by 5 bases and the J gene end by 1 base; junction bases not matched to a gene: 4. This CDR3 has 15 residues. Here the CDR3 reads CASSSGRRGTDTQYF. The CDR3, as DNA: TGTGCCAGCAGTAGCGGGAGGCGGGGCACAGATACGCAGTATTTT.

This rearrangement joins TRBV6-4 to TRBJ2-1; D may be TRBD2 (5 bases). The ends were cut back, 4 bases at V and 5 bases at J, with 9 bases in the middle. CDR1 MRHNA and CDR2 SNTAGT come from the germline V gene. This CDR3 has 13 residues. The DNA for the CDR3 is TGTGCCAGCAGTGCGGGGAGAGACAATGAGCAGTTCTTC. Translated: CASSAGRDNEQFF.

The rearrangement uses TRBV5-4 and TRBJ2-2, with a possible D match to TRBD1 (6 bases). CDR3 length: 14 residues. V was shortened by 5 bases and J by 5 bases, with 13 bases between the two germline ends. Germline V gene lookup returns CDR1 SGHNT and CDR2 YYREEE (reference sequence). CDR3 coding DNA: TGTGCCAGCAGTACAGGGCAAAGAACCGGGGAGCTGTTTTTT. Its protein product is CASSTGQRTGELFF.

The chain couples TRBV7-9 to TRBJ2-3; no clear D. This CDR3 spans 13 amino acids. Trimming pared 3 bases from V and 2 bases from J, leaving 6 bases between. The germline V gene has CDR1 SEHNR and CDR2 FQNEAQ (reference sequence). DNA of the CDR3: TGTGCCAGCAGCTTGGGCTACACAGATACGCAGTATTTT. Amino acid sequence: CASSLGYTDTQYF.

This chain uses TRBV19 with TRBJ1-5, with 7 nucleotides matching TRBD1. V was pared by 10 bases and J by 3 bases, with 12 bases of the junction left unmatched. The CDR3 has 15 amino acids. Germline V gene data show CDR1 as LNHDA and CDR2 as SQIVND (reference sequence). In DNA, the CDR3 is TGTGCCACCAAGGGTGGAGGGGGCCCCAATCAGCCCCAGCATTTT. Residues: CATKGGGGPNQPQHF.

The chain couples TRBV2 to TRBJ1-1; no reliable D call. The CDR3 runs 14 residues. Germline CDR1 is SNHLY and CDR2 is FYNNEI. Trimming took 7 bases from V and 4 from J, leaving 16 bases between them. CDR3 nucleotides: TGTGCCAGCATCTTTGACGGCGGAGGCACTGAAGCTTTCTTT. It specifies CASIFDGGGTEAFF. Full variable domain (outside the CDR3, taken from reference TRBV2 and TRBJ1-1): EPEVTQTPSHQVTQMGQEVILRCVPISNHLYFYWYRQILGQKVEFLVSFYNNEISEKSEIFDDQFSVERPDGSNFTLKIRSTKLEDSAMYFCASIFDGGGTEAFFGQGTRLTVV.

The chain recombines TRBV15 with TRBJ2-7; 12 bases agree with TRBD1. The V and J ends lost 3 bases and 5 bases, in that order; junction bases with no gene match: 8. In germline, CDR1 is LNHNV, CDR2 YYDKDF (reference sequence). This CDR3 spans 16 amino acids. DNA for the CDR3: TGTGCCACCAGCAGTACCGGGACAGGGGGCTTGGACGAGCAGTACTTC. It yields the protein CATSSTGTGGLDEQYF.

The chain is built from TRBV30 and TRBJ1-6, with D maybe TRBD1 (5 bases). Germline assignment: CDR1 GTSNPN and CDR2 SVGIG (reference sequence). Trimming shortened V by 2 bases and J by 0 bases, and 8 bases separated the two germline ends. CDR3 length equals 15 residues. The CDR3 DNA is TGTGCCTGGAGTCCGACAGCCTCCTATAATTCACCCCTCCACTTT. Encoded protein: CAWSPTASYNSPLHF.

This clone was detected a few times. The V and J genes are TRBV6-5 and TRBJ1-2; D is uncertain. The CDR3 sequence is 10 residues long. Trimming left V 11 bases short and J 4 bases short, with 8 bases between. Per germline, CDR1 MNHEY and CDR2 SVGAGI. The CDR3 reads CASTRYGYTF. The CDR3 bases are TGTGCCTCGACACGCTATGGCTACACCTTC.

The chain recombines TRBV5-6 with TRBJ1-1, with D perhaps matching TRBD1 (5 bases). This CDR3 is 15 amino acids long. CDR1 is SGHDT and CDR2 is YYEEEE in the germline V gene. The V end was cut by 0 bases, the J end by 0 bases, with 9 bases between. This CDR3 is CASSLVDRMNTEAFF. CDR3 nucleotides: TGTGCCAGCAGCTTGGTCGACAGAATGAACACTGAAGCTTTCTTT.

The rearrangement links TRBV7-9 to TRBJ2-7; D not resolved. The V and J ends lost 4 bases and 6 bases respectively, with 16 bases between them. This CDR3 is 14 amino acids long. The germline V gene has CDR1 SEHNR and CDR2 FQNEAQ (reference sequence). CDR3 amino acids: CASSSFLGLPEQYF. The DNA for the CDR3 is TGTGCCAGCAGCTCATTCCTAGGGTTACCCGAGCAGTACTTC.

The CDR3 DNA is TGTGCCAGTATAGACAGGGGGAAGGCTGGGGCCAACGTCCTGACTTTC. Amino acid sequence: CASIDRGKAGANVLTF. The rearrangement joins TRBV19 to TRBJ2-6; the match to TRBD1 covers 9 bases. V dropped 7 bases and J dropped 2; count of bases not matched to a gene: 6. The CDR3 spans 16 residues. In germline, CDR1 is LNHDA, CDR2 SQIVND (reference sequence). The whole variable domain, filled in from reference TRBV19 and TRBJ2-6, reads DGGITQSPKYLFRKEGQNVTLSCEQNLNHDAMYWYRQDPGQGLRLIYYSQIVNDFQKGDIAEGYSVSREKKESFPLTVTSAQKNPTAFYLCASIDRGKAGANVLTFGAGSRLTVL.

The V gene is TRBV29-1, the J gene TRBJ2-1; D gene uncertain. This CDR3 comprises 15 residues. V was trimmed by 4 bases and J by 8 bases, leaving 21 bases between them. Germline V gene lookup returns CDR1 SQVTM and CDR2 ANQGSEA. CDR3 DNA: TGCAGCGTTGTGAAGAACCACCGGAATCGCGATGAGCAGTTCTTC. Its translation is CSVVKNHRNRDEQFF.

This clone came up once. The J gene is TRBJ1-5, the V gene TRBV21-1; TRBD1 is the table's D call, not checked against the DNA. TRBV21-1 represents a pseudogene. The CDR3 consists of 16 residues. The CDR3 nucleotides read TGTGCCAGCAGCAAAGTCGGCAGGGGTAAGAACCAGCCCCAGCATTTT. Amino acid sequence: CASSKVGRGKNQPQHF.

J is TRBJ2-2 and V is TRBV11-2; no firm D call. CDR1 is SGHAT and CDR2 is FQNNGV in the germline V gene. The length of the CDR3 is 14 residues. V lost 8 bases, J lost 0 bases, and 10 bases lay in between. The CDR3 DNA follows: TGTGCCAGCCTCCCAGACGCGAACACCGGGGAGCTGTTTTTT. Its protein is CASLPDANTGELFF. The whole variable domain, filled in from reference TRBV11-2 and TRBJ2-2, reads EAGVAQSPRYKIIEKRQSVAFWCNPISGHATLYWYQQILGQGPKLLIQFQNNGVVDDSQLPKDRFSAERLKGVDSTLKIQPAKLEDSAVYLCASLPDANTGELFFGEGSRLTVL.